Detailed here is one TCR beta chain. The sample originates from a study of T cell responses to AZD1222 COVID-19 vaccine. The length of the CDR3 is 12 residues. V was trimmed by 0 bases and J by 7 bases, leaving 6 bases between them. CDR1 is GTSNPN and CDR2 is SVGIG in the germline V gene (reference sequence). Sequencing was performed with immunoSEQ multiplex PCR; in TCRdb, only in-frame clones are kept and a portion is missing. The sample lists 180,000 or so clones; 94% were seen once. The chain uses TRBV30 and TRBJ1-4; D unclear. Sequences were derived from peripheral blood, sampled on day 0 of AZD1222 vaccination. This clonotype was obtained from an adult in good health. The CDR3 here is CAWSVGGEKLFF. The CDR3 DNA reads TGTGCCTGGAGTGTCGGAGGTGAAAAACTGTTTTTT.